One sample yielded the 30 T cell receptor beta chains listed below, sequenced in a study of T cell clones after liver transplantation (dated by TCRdb to the late 2010s). Library method: the immunoSEQ multiplex PCR assay. This immuneACCESS table, as held by TCRdb, lists in-frame sequences with V and J called but not all clones. Of the missing ones, under half trace to an unresolved V gene in checked studies; the others have no known cause. The sample profile shows 31,000 or so clones; around 94% of them were found once. The ten largest clonotypes hold 26% of the sample. The sequencing used CD8+ T cells from blood, collected 12 months after liver transplant. The receptors here all came from a human patient who received a liver transplant. After a transplant, some T cells may be of graft donor origin.

This chain uses TRBV6-5 with TRBJ2-3, with D perhaps matching TRBD2 (6 bases). The CDR3 length is 16 residues. Trimming pared 1 base from V and 0 bases from J, leaving 11 bases between. Germline V gene sequence: CDR1 MNHEY, CDR2 SVGAGI. The DNA of the CDR3 is TGTGCCAGCAGTTACTATAGCGGAATAAGCACAGATACGCAGTATTTT. Translation gives CASSYYSGISTDTQYF.

The CDR3 spells CASSLEGLKNYGYTF. The CDR3, as DNA: TGTGCCAGCAGCTTGGAGGGACTTAAAAACTATGGCTACACCTTC. The V gene is TRBV5-4, the J gene TRBJ1-2; D perhaps matches TRBD1 (5 bases). This CDR3 region has 15 residues. Trimming cost V 0 bases and J 2 bases, with 11 bases left between them. The germline CDR1 and CDR2 sequences are SGHNT and YYREEE (reference sequence).

The chain has TRBV9 and TRBJ2-7, with D uncertain. The CDR3 runs to 11 residues. V lost 2 bases to trimming and J lost 9 bases, with 9 bases between them. Germline assignment: CDR1 SGDLS and CDR2 YYNGEE. The chain's CDR3 is CASSVTLRQYF. The CDR3 DNA is TGTGCCAGCAGCGTTACCTTGCGGCAGTACTTC. Variable domain in full (rest from reference TRBV9 and TRBJ2-7): DSGVTQTPKHLITATGQRVTLRCSPRSGDLSVYWYQQSLDQGLQFLIQYYNGEERAKGNILERFSAQQFPDLHSELNLSSLELGDSALYFCASSVTLRQYFGPGTRLTVT.

This chain connects TRBV14 to TRBJ2-3, with TRBD2 matching over 12 bases. Germline CDR1 and CDR2: SGHDN and FVKESK. Losses at the gene ends were 6 bases for V and 5 bases for J; bases not matched to a gene: 6. The CDR3 extends over 15 amino acids. This chain's CDR3 is CASRSSGRAVDTQYF. The CDR3 DNA reads as TGTGCCAGCAGATCTAGCGGGAGGGCCGTAGATACGCAGTATTTT.

This chain uses TRBV27 with TRBJ1-2; tentative D call: TRBD1 (5 bases). Trimming removed 5 bases from V and 5 bases from J, with 15 bases in between. CDR1 is MNHEY and CDR2 is SMNVEV in the germline V gene (reference sequence). The CDR3 consists of 14 residues. Here the CDR3 reads CASSPTNQGYGYTF. The CDR3 DNA reads TGTGCCAGCAGTCCGACGAATCAGGGATATGGCTACACCTTC.

The chain is built from TRBV30 and TRBJ2-2; 8 bases match TRBD1. The germline CDR1 and CDR2 sequences are GTSNPN and SVGIG (reference sequence). V lost 3 bases to trimming and J lost 1 base; unmatched junction nucleotides: 19. This CDR3 region has 20 residues. The CDR3 reads CAWRSAGGGWSSGNTGELFF. For the CDR3, the DNA is TGTGCCTGGAGATCGGCAGGGGGCGGGTGGAGTAGCGGGAACACCGGGGAGCTGTTTTTT.

The chain uses TRBV2 and TRBJ1-2, with D possibly being TRBD1 (5 bases). V was trimmed by 10 bases and J by 6 bases, leaving 15 bases between them. This CDR3 is built from 12 residues. The germline V gene encodes CDR1 SNHLY and CDR2 FYNNEI. The DNA for the CDR3 is TGTGCCATACCTACGGGGCCTAATGGCTACACCTTC. Translated, it gives CAIPTGPNGYTF.

V usage is TRBV5-1 and J usage is TRBJ1-1; no definite D call. Germline CDR1 reads SGHRS; CDR2 reads YFSETQ. V lost 2 bases and J lost 2, with 7 bases in between. The CDR3 contains 13 residues. CDR3 residues: CASSFRTNTEAFF. CDR3 coding DNA: TGCGCCAGCAGCTTCAGGACTAACACTGAAGCTTTCTTT.

The chain uses TRBV27 and TRBJ2-2, with D unclear. V was shortened by 2 bases and J by 5 bases, with 12 bases between the two germline ends. This CDR3 contains 15 residues. The V gene's germline CDR1 is MNHEY and CDR2 SMNVEV (reference sequence). The CDR3 DNA reads TGTGCCAGCAGTTTAGGAGACGAGAGGACCGGGGAGCTGTTTTTT. Residues: CASSLGDERTGELFF.

The genes are TRBV5-1 and TRBJ2-2, with 8 bases identical to TRBD2. The germline V gene encodes CDR1 SGHRS and CDR2 YFSETQ. The V segment lost 0 bases and the J segment 8 bases; nucleotides outside the gene matches: 3. This CDR3 spans 14 amino acids. This CDR3 is CASSLVSGNGELFF. The CDR3 DNA reads TGCGCCAGCAGCTTGGTTAGCGGGAATGGGGAGCTGTTTTTT.

The chain recombines TRBV25-1 with TRBJ1-5; possible D gene TRBD1, 5 bases. V lost 5 bases to trimming and J lost 5 bases, with 13 bases between them. Germline CDR1 and CDR2: MGHDK and SYGVNS. The CDR3 has 14 residues. CDR3 DNA: TGTGCCAGCAGTACCGCAGGGTGGGATCAGCCCCAGCATTTT. It codes for CASSTAGWDQPQHF.

This CDR3 is CASSPRQGQGEASYGYTF. CDR3 in DNA: TGTGCCAGCAGCCCCCGACAGGGACAGGGGGAAGCTAGCTATGGCTACACCTTC. V usage is TRBV7-9 and J usage is TRBJ1-2; 11 nucleotides match TRBD1. The CDR3 consists of 18 residues. Germline trimming cut 5 bases from V and 4 bases from J; bases unmatched to any gene: 15. From germline, CDR1 is SEHNR and CDR2 FQNEAQ (reference sequence).

This chain uses TRBV12-5 with TRBJ2-2; D call uncertain. Trimming cost V 5 bases and J 1 base, with 14 bases left between them. The CDR3 consists of 16 residues. Germline V lookup: CDR1 LGHNT, CDR2 FRNRAP. The CDR3 protein is CASGDRLYLNTGELFF. In DNA form, the CDR3 reads TGTGCTAGTGGTGATCGATTGTACCTGAACACCGGGGAGCTGTTTTTT.

The chain employs TRBV4-3 and TRBJ2-5, with D maybe TRBD2 (6 bases). The CDR3 is 14 residues long. The germline CDR1 and CDR2 sequences are LGHNA and YSLEER. V lost 0 bases and J 5 bases, leaving 10 bases between the germline ends. Here the CDR3 DNA reads TGCGCCAGCAGCCAAGATTCCCGGGGGGAGACCCAGTACTTC. This codes for CASSQDSRGETQYF.

The rearrangement links TRBV6-1 to TRBJ1-3; no clear D gene. The CDR3 consists of 17 residues. In germline, CDR1 is MNHNS, CDR2 SASEGT. Trimming removed 0 bases at V and 0 bases at J, with 12 bases between. CDR3 nucleotide sequence: TGTGCCAGCAGTGAAGCGTCCGAAGGGTACTCTGGAAACACCATATATTTT. This translates into CASSEASEGYSGNTIYF.

The gene calls are TRBV7-9 and TRBJ1-1, with D possibly matching TRBD1 (6 bases). The V end was cut by 6 bases, the J end by 0 bases, with 20 bases between. The CDR3 spans 17 residues. Germline loops: CDR1 SEHNR, CDR2 FQNEAQ (reference sequence). The CDR3 nucleotides are TGTGCCAGCAGTCATAACAGGGTGGGACGGATGAACACTGAAGCTTTCTTT. Protein sequence: CASSHNRVGRMNTEAFF.

The chain carries TRBV18 and TRBJ2-7; possibly TRBD2 for D (5 bases). This CDR3 has 14 amino acids. Trimming removed 9 bases at V and 5 bases at J, with 20 bases between. From germline, CDR1 is KGHSH and CDR2 LQKENI. CDR3 bases: TGTGCCAGTGGAGAGGGAGACTATTTCCACGAGCAGTACTTC. Its protein is CASGEGDYFHEQYF.

The genes are TRBV9 and TRBJ1-2, with D possibly being TRBD1 (6 bases). CDR1 SGDLS and CDR2 YYNGEE come from the germline V gene. This CDR3 contains 15 residues. V lost 4 bases to trimming and J lost 2 bases, with 15 bases between them. The chain's CDR3 is CASSTSPTGNYGYTF. Written as DNA, the CDR3 is TGTGCCAGCAGCACTAGCCCAACAGGGAACTATGGCTACACCTTC.

By share, this clone counts as medium-sized. The J gene is TRBJ1-5, the V gene TRBV6-1; D is possibly TRBD1 (5 bases). The CDR3 extends over 14 amino acids. The germline gives CDR1 MNHNS, CDR2 SASEGT. The germline V and J ends were trimmed by 9 bases and 0 bases, with 12 bases remaining between them. CDR3 sequence: CASRQYDSNQPQHF. The CDR3 coding sequence is TGTGCCAGTAGACAGTATGATAGCAATCAGCCCCAGCATTTT.

This chain joins TRBV7-8 and TRBJ2-7; TRBD2 matches 7 bases. The CDR3 is made up of 14 amino acids. Germline values: CDR1 SGHVS, CDR2 FQNEAQ. With 1 base clipped from V and 7 bases from J, the junction kept 7 bases outside the gene matches. CDR3 residues: CASSLGLGGIEQYF. CDR3 in DNA: TGTGCCAGCAGCTTAGGCCTGGGGGGGATTGAGCAGTACTTC.

The chain has TRBV7-9 and TRBJ1-1, with 9 bases matching TRBD1. V lost 4 bases and J lost 3; bases outside the gene matches: 9. CDR1 and CDR2 (germline): SEHNR, FQNEAQ (reference sequence). The CDR3 length is 16 residues. DNA for the CDR3: TGTGCCAGCAGCTCGACCGCCCGGACAGGGGACACTGAAGCTTTCTTT. Translation: CASSSTARTGDTEAFF.

The chain employs TRBV6-6 and TRBJ2-7; weak D call: TRBD2 (5 bases). V lost 2 bases and J 3 bases, leaving 14 bases between the germline ends. The V gene's germline CDR1 is MNHNY and CDR2 SVGAGI (reference sequence). The CDR3 has 15 amino acids. As DNA, the CDR3 is TGTGCCAGCAGTTACAGCCAGGAGGCAGACTACGAGCAGTACTTC. Its protein product is CASSYSQEADYEQYF.

The rearrangement joins TRBV28 to TRBJ2-7, with D hard to call. CDR1 and CDR2 (germline): MDHEN, SYDVKM. The CDR3 spans 12 residues. Trimming removed 6 bases at V and 6 bases at J, with 12 bases between. The CDR3 DNA reads as TGTGCCAGCAGAGGCAGGACGGCCGAGCAGTACTTC. Translation: CASRGRTAEQYF.

The V gene is TRBV7-9, the J gene TRBJ2-6; 8 nucleotides align to TRBD1. CDR3 size: 18 residues. Germline trimming cut 1 base from V and 2 bases from J; bases unmatched to any gene: 7. CDR1 SEHNR and CDR2 FQNEAQ come from the germline V gene (reference sequence). CDR3 bases: TGTGCCAGCAGCTTAGTGGGTCAGGGGGCGCCTGGGGCCAACGTCCTGACTTTC. Encoded protein: CASSLVGQGAPGANVLTF.

V gene TRBV6-1 combines with J gene TRBJ2-3; D not resolved. Germline V gives CDR1 MNHNS, CDR2 SASEGT. The ends were cut back, 6 bases at V and 2 bases at J, with 15 bases in the middle. The length of the CDR3 is 15 residues. In DNA, the CDR3 is TGTGCCAGCAGAGGACCGCTGACTGTCACAGATACGCAGTATTTT. This codes for CASRGPLTVTDTQYF.

The chain links TRBV11-2 to TRBJ2-1; the D is unclear. This CDR3 spans 12 amino acids. V lost 6 bases and J lost 7, with 10 bases in between. Germline V gene sequence: CDR1 SGHAT, CDR2 FQNNGV. CDR3 DNA sequence: TGTGCCAGCAGGCACATTAAGAATGAGCAGTTCTTC. This codes for CASRHIKNEQFF.

The chain links TRBV4-1 to TRBJ1-5; D uncertain. V dropped 1 base and J dropped 0 bases, with 7 bases sitting between them. Germline V gene lookup returns CDR1 MGHRA and CDR2 YSYEKL. This CDR3 has 15 residues. DNA of the CDR3: TGCGCCAGCAGCCAAGCAGATTTTAGCAATCAGCCCCAGCATTTT. Protein product: CASSQADFSNQPQHF.

The J gene is TRBJ2-1, the V gene TRBV7-3; D perhaps matches TRBD2 (5 bases). The V end was cut by 2 bases, the J end by 9 bases, with 11 bases between. The CDR3 consists of 13 residues. Germline V gives CDR1 SGHTA, CDR2 FQGTGA. In nucleotides, the CDR3 is TGTGCCAGCAGCTTATCATCGGGGAGTGAGCAGTTCTTC. It yields the protein CASSLSSGSEQFF. The complete variable domain, with remaining parts taken from reference TRBV7-3 and TRBJ2-1, reads GAGVSQTPSNKVTEKGKYVELRCDPISGHTALYWYRQSLGQGPEFLIYFQGTGAADDSGLPNDRFFAVRPEGSVSTLKIQRTERGDSAVYLCASSLSSGSEQFFGPGTRLTVL.

V gene TRBV6-1 combines with J gene TRBJ2-7, with unresolved D. The CDR3 is 15 residues long. The germline V gene encodes CDR1 MNHNS and CDR2 SASEGT. Deletions cut 8 bases from V and 0 bases from J, with 17 bases between. The CDR3 loop reads CASVEKGKPSYEQYF. The CDR3 DNA reads TGTGCCAGCGTGGAGAAGGGAAAGCCCTCCTACGAGCAGTACTTC.

The rearrangement links TRBV9 to TRBJ2-1; D gene uncertain. The germline CDR1 and CDR2 sequences are SGDLS and YYNGEE. The V end was cut by 6 bases, the J end by 8 bases, with 24 bases between. The CDR3 has 16 amino acids. CDR3 sequence: CASTPLGSISLDEQFF. The CDR3 nucleotides are TGTGCCAGCACCCCCCTCGGCAGCATATCCTTGGATGAGCAGTTCTTC.